The 8 T cell receptor beta chains in this list originate from one sample, sequenced in a study of blood T cell repertoires in COVID-19. TCRdb keeps only in-frame clones here, not all; method: immunoSEQ multiplex PCR. The table shows over 60,000 clones, with 65% to 90% occurring only once. The sequenced sample was peripheral blood. The source of these receptors is a man aged 50 to 60 with COVID-19, enrolled during active disease.

J is TRBJ2-2 and V is TRBV10-1; 10 bases align to TRBD1. Germline V gene data show CDR1 as WNHNN and CDR2 as SYGVQD (reference sequence). V lost 6 bases, J lost 2 bases, and 9 bases stayed unmatched. This CDR3 comprises 17 residues. For the CDR3, the DNA is TGCGCCAGCAGCCGGGGACAGGGGCAGGCCAACACCGGGGAGCTGTTTTTT. It specifies CASSRGQGQANTGELFF.

The V and J genes are TRBV20-1 and TRBJ2-7, with 9 bases matching TRBD2. CDR1 is DFQATT, CDR2 SNEGSKA, per germline (reference sequence). This CDR3 has 11 amino acids. The CDR3 spells CRGLASYEQYF. The CDR3 DNA sequence: TGCCGGGGACTAGCATCTTACGAGCAGTACTTC.

The chain links TRBV2 to TRBJ2-7; TRBD1 agrees at 9 bases. The germline gives CDR1 SNHLY, CDR2 FYNNEI. The V and J ends lost 8 bases and 2 bases, in that order; junction bases with no gene match: 4. This CDR3 has 13 residues. For the CDR3, the DNA is TGTGCCAGCGGCCGGGACAGGGCCTACGAGCAGTACTTC. Its translation is CASGRDRAYEQYF.

The CDR3 DNA sequence: TGTGCCAGTAGACTAAACCGGGGGGGCCACACTGAAGCTTTCTTT. Its translation is CASRLNRGGHTEAFF. V usage is TRBV19 and J usage is TRBJ1-1, with a weak D call TRBD1 (6 bases). This CDR3 spans 15 amino acids. V was clipped by 6 bases and J by 3 bases, with 17 bases between them. CDR1 and CDR2 from the germline V gene are LNHDA and SQIVND (reference sequence). The complete variable domain, with remaining parts taken from reference TRBV19 and TRBJ1-1, reads DGGITQSPKYLFRKEGQNVTLSCEQNLNHDAMYWYRQDPGQGLRLIYYSQIVNDFQKGDIAEGYSVSREKKESFPLTVTSAQKNPTAFYLCASRLNRGGHTEAFFGQGTRLTVV.

This clone was observed a few times. The chain employs TRBV4-2 and TRBJ2-1; 13 nucleotides line up with TRBD2. The CDR3 loop spans 17 amino acids. Germline CDR1 reads LGHNA; CDR2 reads YNFKEQ. V gave up 1 base and J gave up 7 bases; unmatched junction bases: 7. CDR3 bases: TGTGCCAGCAGCCAAGCTTGGGGACTAGCGGGAACGAATGAGCAGTTCTTC. It yields the protein CASSQAWGLAGTNEQFF.

J is TRBJ2-2 and V is TRBV5-1; 7 nucleotides line up with TRBD2. The CDR3 has 14 amino acids. CDR1 SGHRS and CDR2 YFSETQ come from the germline V gene. J was trimmed by 7 bases and V by 4 bases; bases with no gene match: 7. CDR3 amino acids: CASSAGLGFGELFF. CDR3 nucleotides: TGCGCCAGCAGCGCCGGACTAGGGTTCGGGGAGCTGTTTTTT.

This clone was recorded only once. The V gene is TRBV9, the J gene TRBJ1-4, with TRBD1 matching 7 bases. Germline loops: CDR1 SGDLS, CDR2 YYNGEE. The CDR3 contains 15 residues. V shed 4 bases, J shed 7 bases, and the junction held 10 bases outside the gene matches. CDR3 nucleotides: TGTGCCAGCAGCCCGGGGCAGGGGGTCGGTGAAAAACTGTTTTTT. Protein product: CASSPGQGVGEKLFF.

The V call is TRBV27, the J call TRBJ1-2, with TRBD1 as a possible D gene (6 bases). Germline V gives CDR1 MNHEY, CDR2 SMNVEV (reference sequence). The V gene lost 0 bases and the J gene lost 8 bases, with 25 bases spanning the gap. CDR3 size: 18 residues. The CDR3 coding sequence is TGTGCCAGCAGTTTATCTGGGGTGGGGCAGGGGCCCCTCCGAGGCTACACCTTC. This codes for CASSLSGVGQGPLRGYTF.